This TCR beta chain was sequenced for a study of cytomegalovirus exposure and HLA in healthy donors. Sequencing was performed with immunoSEQ multiplex PCR; in TCRdb, only in-frame clones are kept and a portion is missing. This sample has 76,000 or so clones, with about 94% found just once. Study-wide results and limits: The authors listed some 150 TCR beta chains as cytomegalovirus-associated.

With regard to this clone: Its antigen is undetermined.

The CDR3 is 15 amino acids. Trimming cost V 0 bases and J 6 bases, with 14 bases left between them. The germline CDR1 and CDR2 sequences are SGHRS and YFSETQ. The chain employs TRBV5-1 and TRBJ2-3, with D maybe TRBD2 (5 bases). The source material was PBMCs. The clonotype comes from a woman aged 18 to 35 in good health and CMV-seronegative. CDR3 sequence: CASSLVRERGDTQYF. In DNA form, the CDR3 reads TGCGCCAGCAGCTTGGTTCGGGAACGTGGGGATACGCAGTATTTT. The full variable domain, in which reference TRBV5-1 and TRBJ2-3 provide the parts outside the CDR3, is KAGVTQTPRYLIKTRGQQVTLSCSPISGHRSVSWYQQTPGQGLQFLFEYFSETQRNKGNFPGRFSGRQFSNSRSEMNVSTLELGDSALYLCASSLVRERGDTQYFGPGTRLTVL.